This TCR beta chain was captured in a study of blood T cell repertoires in COVID-19. Study at large: Sites across the United States, Italy and Spain contributed samples from acute and convalescent COVID-19. In each case, the material was cDNA or gDNA derived from T cells, B-cell-depleted T cells, or PBMCs.

Clones were read by immunoSEQ multiplex PCR, and TCRdb kept only the in-frame ones, dropping some. This table holds more than 200,000 clones, 88% found once. In its sample, this clone was seen once. The CDR3 sequence is 16 residues long. The germline V gene has CDR1 MDHEN and CDR2 SYDVKM. Trimming removed 5 bases at V and 0 bases at J, with 14 bases between. The sequence was obtained from a man aged 65-85 years with acute or convalescent COVID-19. The specimen was peripheral blood. This chain joins TRBV28 and TRBJ1-3; a possible D gene is TRBD1 (5 bases). The chain's CDR3 is CASSDQQVSSGNTIYF. The CDR3 nucleotides read TGTGCCAGCAGTGATCAACAGGTTTCCTCTGGAAACACCATATATTTT.